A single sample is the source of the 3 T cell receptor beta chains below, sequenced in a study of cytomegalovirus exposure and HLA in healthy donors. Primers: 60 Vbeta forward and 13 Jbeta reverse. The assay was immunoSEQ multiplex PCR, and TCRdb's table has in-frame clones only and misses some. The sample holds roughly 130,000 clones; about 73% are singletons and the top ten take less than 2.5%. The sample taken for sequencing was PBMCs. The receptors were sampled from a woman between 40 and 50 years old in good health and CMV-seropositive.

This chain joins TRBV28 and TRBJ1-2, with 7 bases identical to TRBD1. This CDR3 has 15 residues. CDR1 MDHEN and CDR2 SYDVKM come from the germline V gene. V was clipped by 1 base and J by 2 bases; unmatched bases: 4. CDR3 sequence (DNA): TGTGCCAGCAGTTTATCCCGACAGGGAAACTATGGCTACACCTTC. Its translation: CASSLSRQGNYGYTF.

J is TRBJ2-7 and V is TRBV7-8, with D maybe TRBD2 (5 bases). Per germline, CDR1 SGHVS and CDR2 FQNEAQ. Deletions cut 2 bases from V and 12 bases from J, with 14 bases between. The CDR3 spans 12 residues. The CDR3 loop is CASSLYSGGPYF. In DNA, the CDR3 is TGTGCCAGCAGCTTATACAGCGGAGGTCCGTACTTC.

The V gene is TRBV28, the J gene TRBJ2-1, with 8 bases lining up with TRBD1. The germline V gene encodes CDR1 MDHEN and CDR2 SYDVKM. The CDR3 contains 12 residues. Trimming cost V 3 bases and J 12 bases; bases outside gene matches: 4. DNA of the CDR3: TGTGCCAGCAGTTTCGGACAGGGAGGGCAGTTCTTC. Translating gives CASSFGQGGQFF. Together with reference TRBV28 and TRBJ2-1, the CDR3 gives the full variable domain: DVKVTQSSRYLVKRTGEKVFLECVQDMDHENMFWYRQDPGLGLRLIYFSYDVKMKEKGDIPEGYSVSREKKERFSLILESASTNQTSMYLCASSFGQGGQFFGPGTRLTVL.